The present entry profiles one T cell receptor beta chain with its context. What it binds is unknown. For the second PCR, which ran for about 7 to 11 cycles, a sample-barcoded 5' primer and a J-beta primer mix were used. Every single cDNA molecule received a tag from a template-switch adaptor with 12 random nucleotides. TCRdb redid the calling of the 5' RACE reads with MiXCR, one entry per CDR3 protein. The sample carries around 870,000 distinct CDR3 sequences, 25% to 30% recorded once. The sample comes from a study of blood T cells in healthy people across ages. Study-wide results and limits: Bulk PBMC profiling left naive and antigen-experienced comparisons inconclusive.

The donors, aged roughly 6 to 90, were healthy Caucasians from Russia. The authors extracted at least 6 micrograms of total RNA per sample. The CDR3 spans 13 residues. Germline V lookup: CDR1 SGHTS, CDR2 YDEGEE. Trimming took off 0 bases at V and 7 bases at J, with 9 bases between the two ends. The sequence was obtained from a woman of 80 years or more in good health. Sequencing was performed on blood. The V gene is TRBV5-8, the J gene TRBJ2-3; D uncertain. DNA of the CDR3: TGTGCCAGCAGCTTGGGAGAAGTAAATACGCAGTATTTT. Translation gives CASSLGEVNTQYF. Looking up the rest from reference TRBV5-8 and TRBJ2-3 gives the full variable domain: EAGVTQSPTHLIKTRGQQATLRCSPISGHTSVYWYQQALGLGLQFLLWYDEGEERNRGNFPPRFSGRQFPNYSSELNVNALELEDSALYLCASSLGEVNTQYFGPGTRLTVL.